The clone carrying this T cell receptor (beta chain) was detected many times. Its antigen is currently unknown. These data originate in a study of T cells in Graves' hyperthyroidism and ophthalmopathy. Overall study results and limits: The model forecast ophthalmopathy, anticipating it by a median about 7 months before onset. Most clonotypes expanded in thyroid above 0.001 were likewise present in blood.

The TCR beta CDR3 regions underwent amplification using RNA transcripts as the source. HTBI primers were the set used in a first-round RT-PCR of the TCR CDR3. TCRdb itself ran the multiplex PCR reads through MiXCR, one entry per CDR3 protein. Of roughly 400,000 distinct CDR3 sequences listed, over 12% are singletons. Trimming at V came to 3 bases and at J to 5 bases, leaving 3 bases not matched to a gene. This CDR3 is 13 amino acids long. Germline CDR1 reads GTSNPN; CDR2 reads SVGIG (reference sequence). It was 10 ml of fresh peripheral blood that supplied the PBMCs. The sequence derives from a man over 45 with Graves' ophthalmopathy. This sequence joins TRBV30 and TRBJ1-2; 10 nucleotides align to TRBD1. Specimen: blood. Here the CDR3 reads CAWSGDRGYGYTF. The CDR3 DNA follows: TGTGCCTGGAGCGGGGACAGGGGTTATGGCTACACCTTC.